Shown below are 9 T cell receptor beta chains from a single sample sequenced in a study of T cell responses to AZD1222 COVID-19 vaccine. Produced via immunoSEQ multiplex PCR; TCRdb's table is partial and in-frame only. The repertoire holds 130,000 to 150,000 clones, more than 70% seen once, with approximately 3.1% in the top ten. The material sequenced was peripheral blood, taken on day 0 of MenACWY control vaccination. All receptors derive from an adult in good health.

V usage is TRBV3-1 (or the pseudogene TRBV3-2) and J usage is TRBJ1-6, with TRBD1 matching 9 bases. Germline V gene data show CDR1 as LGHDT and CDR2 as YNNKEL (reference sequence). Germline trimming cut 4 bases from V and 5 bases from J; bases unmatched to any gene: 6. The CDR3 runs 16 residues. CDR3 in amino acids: CASSPRGTGNNSPLHF. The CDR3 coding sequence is TGTGCCAGCAGCCCGAGGGGGACAGGGAATAATTCACCCCTCCACTTT.

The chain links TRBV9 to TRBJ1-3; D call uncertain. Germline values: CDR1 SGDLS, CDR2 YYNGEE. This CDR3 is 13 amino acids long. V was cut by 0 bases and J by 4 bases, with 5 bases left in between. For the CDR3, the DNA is TGTGCCAGCAGCGTAGAAGCGGGAAACACCATATATTTT. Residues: CASSVEAGNTIYF. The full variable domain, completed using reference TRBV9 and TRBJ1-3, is DSGVTQTPKHLITATGQRVTLRCSPRSGDLSVYWYQQSLDQGLQFLIQYYNGEERAKGNILERFSAQQFPDLHSELNLSSLELGDSALYFCASSVEAGNTIYFGEGSWLTVV.

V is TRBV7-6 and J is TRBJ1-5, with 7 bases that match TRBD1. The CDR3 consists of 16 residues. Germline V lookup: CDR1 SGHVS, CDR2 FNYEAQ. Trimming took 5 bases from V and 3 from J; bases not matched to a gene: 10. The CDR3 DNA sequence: TGTGCCAGCAGCGCTGACCGGGACAGATTCAATCAGCCCCAGCATTTT. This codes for CASSADRDRFNQPQHF.

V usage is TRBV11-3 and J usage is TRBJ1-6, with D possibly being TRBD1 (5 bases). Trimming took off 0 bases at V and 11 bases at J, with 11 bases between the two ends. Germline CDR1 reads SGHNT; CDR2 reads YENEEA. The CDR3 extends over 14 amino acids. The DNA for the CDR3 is TGTGCCAGCAGCTTAGAAGGGGCCGAAGCACCCCTCCACTTT. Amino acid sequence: CASSLEGAEAPLHF. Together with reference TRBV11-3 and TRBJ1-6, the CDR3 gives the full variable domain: EAGVVQSPRYKIIEKKQPVAFWCNPISGHNTLYWYLQNLGQGPELLIRYENEEAVDDSQLPKDRFSAERLKGVDSTLKIQPAELGDSAVYLCASSLEGAEAPLHFGNGTRLTVT.

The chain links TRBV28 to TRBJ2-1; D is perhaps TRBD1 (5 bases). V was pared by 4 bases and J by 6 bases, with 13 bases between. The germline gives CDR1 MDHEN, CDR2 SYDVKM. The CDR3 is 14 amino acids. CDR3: CASSWGRPLNEQFF. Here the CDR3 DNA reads TGTGCCAGCAGTTGGGGCAGGCCCCTCAATGAGCAGTTCTTC.

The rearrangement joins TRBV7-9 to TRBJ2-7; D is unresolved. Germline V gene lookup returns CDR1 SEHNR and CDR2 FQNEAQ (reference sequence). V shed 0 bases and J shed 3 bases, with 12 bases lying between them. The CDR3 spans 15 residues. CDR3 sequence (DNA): TGTGCCAGCAGCTTAGCGCGCCCCGAGCGCTACGAGCAGTACTTC. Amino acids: CASSLARPERYEQYF.

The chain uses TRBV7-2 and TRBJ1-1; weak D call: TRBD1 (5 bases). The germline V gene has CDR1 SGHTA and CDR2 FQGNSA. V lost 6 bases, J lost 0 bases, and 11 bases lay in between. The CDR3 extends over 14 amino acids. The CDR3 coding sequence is TGTGCCAGCAGGCCCGGGGGTCTGAACACTGAAGCTTTCTTT. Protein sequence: CASRPGGLNTEAFF.

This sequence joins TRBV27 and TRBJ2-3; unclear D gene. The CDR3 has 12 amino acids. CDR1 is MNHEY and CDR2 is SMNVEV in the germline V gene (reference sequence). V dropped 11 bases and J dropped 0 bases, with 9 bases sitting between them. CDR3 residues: CAVSPSTDTQYF. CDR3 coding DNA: TGTGCCGTGTCCCCAAGCACAGATACGCAGTATTTT.

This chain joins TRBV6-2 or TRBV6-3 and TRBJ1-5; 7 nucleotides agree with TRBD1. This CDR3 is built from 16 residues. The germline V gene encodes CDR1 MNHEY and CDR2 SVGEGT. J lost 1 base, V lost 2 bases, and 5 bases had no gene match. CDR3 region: CASSYRPDRSNQPQHF. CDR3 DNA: TGTGCCAGCAGTTACAGGCCGGACAGGAGCAATCAGCCCCAGCATTTT.